This T cell receptor (beta chain) stems from a study of cytomegalovirus exposure and HLA in healthy donors. The CDR3 runs 17 residues. J gave up 0 bases and V 0 bases, and 8 bases lay outside the gene matches. Amplification used 60 Vbeta primers and 13 Jbeta primers. The protocol was immunoSEQ multiplex PCR, while the TCRdb copy is restricted to in-frame clones and leaves out a portion. The table has 200,000 to 250,000 clones, approximately 88% seen once. Material: PBMCs. The receptor comes from a boy between 2 and 15 years old in good health and CMV-seronegative. The chain employs TRBV23-1 and TRBJ2-7; 7 bases fit TRBD2. TRBV23-1 is annotated as an ORF whose role is uncertain. CDR3 amino acids: CASSQSRTGEGSYEQYF. CDR3 in DNA: TGCGCCAGCAGTCAATCTCGTACCGGGGAGGGCTCCTACGAGCAGTACTTC.